This TCR beta chain derives from a study of shared clonotypes between healthy human individuals. Study-wide points: Few donors restricted represented genetic and exposure-history diversity.

CD4+ cell separation produced CD45RA+ naive and CD45RA-negative memory subsets. Generated by immunoSEQ multiplex PCR, the TCRdb table keeps only in-frame clones and is missing some. Among 2,500,000 or so clones, approximately 92% were seen once, and the ten largest hold around 0.14%. About this clone: Its antigen is unidentified.

With V trimmed by 6 bases and J by 7 bases, 5 bases remained unmatched. The germline V gene encodes CDR1 SGHTA and CDR2 FQGNSA. CDR3 length equals 14 residues. Material for sequencing was naive CD4+ T cells sorted from blood. Described subset: CD45RA+ positively selected. This sequence joins TRBV7-2 and TRBJ2-5; 13 nucleotides agree with TRBD2. This clonotype originated in a young man in good health. The CDR3 sequence is CASRRRTSGRTQYF. DNA of the CDR3: TGTGCCAGCAGAAGAAGGACTAGCGGGAGGACCCAGTACTTC.